This TCR beta chain derives from a study of early T cells in non-severe SARS-CoV-2 infection. Findings of the study overall: Anti-spike CD8 specificities were favored by VDJdb matching, whose results missed private and CD4 specificities.

There are a few counts of this clonotype. The antigen is unknown. The CDR3 covers 16 residues. From germline, CDR1 is SGHRS and CDR2 YFSETQ. V was clipped by 0 bases and J by 6 bases, with 18 bases between them. TCRdb itself ran the 5' RACE reads through MiXCR, one entry per CDR3 protein. The sample holds 65,000 to 80,000 distinct CDR3 sequences, approximately 10% seen once. The sequence came from an adult who was a healthcare worker with PCR-confirmed SARS-CoV-2 infection or an uninfected control (not recorded which). The rearrangement uses TRBV5-1 and TRBJ1-1; no clear D gene. Sequenced sample: whole blood. As DNA, the CDR3 is TGCGCCAGCAGCTTGGGGTGGACTTCGATAAGACCTGAAGCTTTCTTT. This gives the protein CASSLGWTSIRPEAFF.